The next 19 T cell receptor beta chains were all read from a single sample in a study of T-cell memory formation after mild COVID-19. TCRdb re-derived calls from the 5' RACE reads in MiXCR, one entry per CDR3 protein. Altogether 200,000 to 250,000 distinct CDR3 sequences are present, 8% to 10% being singletons, with the ten largest covering 20% to 25%. Material for sequencing was PBMCs or a T cell subset sorted from them (not recorded which). These receptors were taken from a man younger than 30 who had mild COVID-19 (a few samples of this study predate the infection). Cell type and time point are not known.

In its sample, this clonotype was seen many times. This sequence joins TRBV27 and TRBJ1-2; D is perhaps TRBD1 (5 bases). The V and J ends lost 2 bases and 8 bases respectively, with 18 bases between them. The CDR3 has 15 amino acids. Germline-derived CDR1 and CDR2 are MNHEY and SMNVEV (reference sequence). This chain's CDR3 is CASSLQARGPEGYTF. DNA for the CDR3: TGTGCCAGCAGTTTACAAGCGCGGGGCCCGGAGGGCTACACCTTC.

This clonotype was seen a handful of times. The chain employs TRBV4-1 and TRBJ1-6, with unresolved D. V was shortened by 6 bases and J by 0 bases, with 18 bases between the two germline ends. The CDR3 runs 18 residues. The germline V gene has CDR1 MGHRA and CDR2 YSYEKL. This chain's CDR3 is CASSPRPGDVSYNSPLHF. CDR3 bases: TGCGCCAGCAGTCCCCGGCCTGGGGATGTCTCCTATAATTCACCCCTCCACTTT.

This clonotype has more than one count but fewer than ten. The chain employs TRBV5-6 and TRBJ2-7; possibly TRBD1 for D (5 bases). The CDR3 totals 13 residues. Germline loops: CDR1 SGHDT, CDR2 YYEEEE. V was clipped by 4 bases and J by 2 bases, with 10 bases between them. CDR3 coding DNA: TGTGCCAGCAGCCCATGGACACCCTACGAGCAGTACTTC. Translating gives CASSPWTPYEQYF. Using reference TRBV5-6 and TRBJ2-7 for the parts outside the CDR3, the full variable domain is DAGVTQSPTHLIKTRGQQVTLRCSPKSGHDTVSWYQQALGQGPQFIFQYYEEEERQRGNFPDRFSGHQFPNYSSELNVNALLLGDSALYLCASSPWTPYEQYFGPGTRLTVT.

This clonotype occurred a few times. This chain uses TRBV7-9 with TRBJ2-3; no clear D. The germline gives CDR1 SEHNR, CDR2 FQNEAQ (reference sequence). V was clipped by 5 bases and J by 3 bases, with 12 bases between them. This CDR3 comprises 14 residues. The CDR3 coding sequence is TGTGCCAGCAGCGTCTCGACGGCGACAGATACGCAGTATTTT. Protein product: CASSVSTATDTQYF.

A few counts support this clonotype. The J gene is TRBJ1-1, the V gene TRBV6-2 or TRBV6-3, with unresolved D. CDR3 size: 13 residues. V was shortened by 4 bases and J by 1 base, with 7 bases between the two germline ends. Germline CDR1 MNHEY, CDR2 SVGEGT. CDR3 nucleotide sequence: TGTGCCAGCAGTTGGGTGGAGAACACTGAAGCTTTCTTT. Translated, it gives CASSWVENTEAFF.

This clonotype was seen many times. The chain carries TRBV4-1 and TRBJ2-5; D tentatively fits TRBD1 or TRBD2 (6 bases each). Per germline, CDR1 MGHRA and CDR2 YSYEKL. Trimming stripped 4 bases from V and 3 bases from J, with 15 bases between. The CDR3 length is 15 residues. CDR3 DNA: TGCGCCAGCAGCCTCCAGGGGACTTACAAAGAGACCCAGTACTTC. Translation gives CASSLQGTYKETQYF.

This clonotype came up a few times. The chain has TRBV28 and TRBJ1-1, with 10 positions matching TRBD1. The J segment lost 6 bases and the V segment lost 5 bases, leaving 9 bases of the junction unmatched. The germline gives CDR1 MDHEN, CDR2 SYDVKM. The CDR3 consists of 15 residues. The CDR3 DNA reads TGTGCCAGCAGTACCACCGGGACAGGGGTCCCTGAAGCTTTCTTT. Amino acids: CASSTTGTGVPEAFF.

The chain uses TRBV7-2 and TRBJ1-1; D unresolved. Germline CDR1 reads SGHTA; CDR2 reads FQGNSA. Trimming cost V 6 bases and J 2 bases, with 7 bases left between them. The CDR3 consists of 12 residues. The CDR3: CASRDQNTEAFF. CDR3 bases: TGTGCCAGCAGGGATCAAAACACTGAAGCTTTCTTT. Using reference TRBV7-2 and TRBJ1-1 for the parts outside the CDR3, the full variable domain is GAGVSQSPSNKVTEKGKDVELRCDPISGHTALYWYRQSLGQGLEFLIYFQGNSAPDKSGLPSDRFSAERTGGSVSTLTIQRTQQEDSAVYLCASRDQNTEAFFGQGTRLTVV.

This clonotype was seen more than once but under ten times. The chain is built from TRBV7-7 and TRBJ2-7; D is perhaps TRBD2 (7 bases). The germline V gene has CDR1 SSHAT and CDR2 FNYEAQ (reference sequence). V lost 3 bases and J 5 bases, leaving 17 bases between the germline ends. The CDR3 spans 15 residues. The CDR3 spells CASSFGAGAGDEQYF. The CDR3, as DNA: TGTGCCAGCAGCTTCGGTGCGGGGGCGGGGGACGAGCAGTACTTC.

This clonotype was picked up many times. The rearrangement uses TRBV24-1 and TRBJ1-5; D is uncertain. CDR1 and CDR2 (germline): KGHDR, SFDVKD. This CDR3 contains 12 residues. Trimming shortened V by 8 bases and J by 5 bases, and 9 bases separated the two germline ends. The CDR3 protein is CATNSGDQPQHF. The CDR3 DNA is TGTGCCACCAATTCCGGGGATCAGCCCCAGCATTTT.

The chain uses TRBV11-3 and TRBJ2-2; D is ambiguous. Germline V gives CDR1 SGHNT, CDR2 YENEEA. V was trimmed by 5 bases and J by 4 bases, leaving 5 bases between them. CDR3 length: 12 amino acids. The CDR3 DNA sequence: TGTGCCAGCAGCCGACGCACCGGGGAGCTGTTTTTT. Translation: CASSRRTGELFF.

This clonotype was seen only a few times. This chain uses TRBV4-1 with TRBJ2-7; D is perhaps TRBD1 or TRBD2 (5 bases each). This CDR3 contains 13 residues. Trimming took 1 base from V and 6 from J, leaving 10 bases between them. CDR1 is MGHRA, CDR2 YSYEKL, per germline. The CDR3 reads CASSQGRDGEQYV. Here the CDR3 DNA reads TGCGCCAGCAGCCAAGGACGGGACGGCGAGCAGTACGTC.

This clonotype appeared a few times. The V call is TRBV29-1, the J call TRBJ1-1; 7 bases are shared with TRBD1. Germline lookup yields CDR1 SQVTM and CDR2 ANQGSEA. The CDR3 is 14 residues long. CDR3 nucleotide sequence: TGCAGTGGGGGAGGGGGCCGCGGGAGCACTGAAGCTTTCTTT. Translating it yields CSGGGGRGSTEAFF.

This clonotype occurred a few times. This sequence joins TRBV9 and TRBJ1-2; no reliable D call. This CDR3 comprises 15 residues. CDR1 and CDR2 (germline): SGDLS, YYNGEE. The V gene lost 0 bases and the J gene lost 0 bases, with 9 bases spanning the gap. The CDR3 reads CASSVVGSSNYGYTF. The CDR3, as DNA: TGTGCCAGCAGCGTAGTGGGCAGTTCTAACTATGGCTACACCTTC. Together with reference TRBV9 and TRBJ1-2, the CDR3 gives the full variable domain: DSGVTQTPKHLITATGQRVTLRCSPRSGDLSVYWYQQSLDQGLQFLIQYYNGEERAKGNILERFSAQQFPDLHSELNLSSLELGDSALYFCASSVVGSSNYGYTFGSGTRLTVV.

This clonotype occurred many times. This sequence joins TRBV20-1 and TRBJ2-7; TRBD1 agrees at 10 bases. This CDR3 contains 13 residues. In germline, CDR1 is DFQATT, CDR2 SNEGSKA (reference sequence). After removal of 2 bases from V and 7 bases from J, the junction contained 5 bases not matched to a gene. The CDR3 here is CSARRQGAGEQYF. The CDR3 DNA is TGCAGTGCTAGAAGACAGGGGGCAGGGGAGCAGTACTTC.

Only a few counts were recorded for this clonotype. V is TRBV7-3 and J is TRBJ2-5; 12 bases are shared with TRBD2. Germline V CDR1 and CDR2: SGHTA, FQGTGA. The V segment lost 5 bases and the J segment 3 bases; nucleotides outside the gene matches: 7. The length of the CDR3 is 16 residues. CDR3 in amino acids: CASSILAGGPEETQYF. In nucleotides, the CDR3 is TGTGCCAGCAGCATTCTAGCGGGGGGGCCGGAAGAGACCCAGTACTTC. The full variable domain, completed using reference TRBV7-3 and TRBJ2-5, is GAGVSQTPSNKVTEKGKYVELRCDPISGHTALYWYRQSLGQGPEFLIYFQGTGAADDSGLPNDRFFAVRPEGSVSTLKIQRTERGDSAVYLCASSILAGGPEETQYFGPGTRLLVL.

This clonotype has at least ten counts. The chain combines TRBV7-2 with TRBJ1-5; D might be TRBD1 (5 bases). CDR3 size: 17 residues. Germline loops: CDR1 SGHTA, CDR2 FQGNSA. With 1 base removed from V and 0 bases from J, the gap between germline ends came to 13 bases. CDR3 DNA: TGTGCCAGCAGCTTAGGTCAGGGCGCTGGTAGCAATCAGCCCCAGCATTTT. Its protein product is CASSLGQGAGSNQPQHF.

This chain connects TRBV5-1 to TRBJ2-3; D perhaps matches TRBD1 (5 bases). The V end lost 3 bases, the J end lost 5 bases, and 13 bases lay between the germline ends. The CDR3 has 14 residues. Per germline, CDR1 SGHRS and CDR2 YFSETQ. The CDR3 protein is CASSWRQLGDTQYF. CDR3 bases: TGCGCCAGCAGCTGGAGACAGTTAGGAGATACGCAGTATTTT. Combining the CDR3 with reference TRBV5-1 and TRBJ2-3 gives the whole variable domain KAGVTQTPRYLIKTRGQQVTLSCSPISGHRSVSWYQQTPGQGLQFLFEYFSETQRNKGNFPGRFSGRQFSNSRSEMNVSTLELGDSALYLCASSWRQLGDTQYFGPGTRLTVL.

This clonotype was seen only a few times. V and J are TRBV9 and TRBJ2-2; D may be TRBD1 or TRBD2 (5 bases each). Germline values: CDR1 SGDLS, CDR2 YYNGEE. The CDR3 covers 15 residues. V was cut by 0 bases and J by 4 bases, with 10 bases left in between. Here the CDR3 reads CASSVDRRRTGELFF. DNA for the CDR3: TGTGCCAGCAGCGTAGACAGGAGGCGCACCGGGGAGCTGTTTTTT.